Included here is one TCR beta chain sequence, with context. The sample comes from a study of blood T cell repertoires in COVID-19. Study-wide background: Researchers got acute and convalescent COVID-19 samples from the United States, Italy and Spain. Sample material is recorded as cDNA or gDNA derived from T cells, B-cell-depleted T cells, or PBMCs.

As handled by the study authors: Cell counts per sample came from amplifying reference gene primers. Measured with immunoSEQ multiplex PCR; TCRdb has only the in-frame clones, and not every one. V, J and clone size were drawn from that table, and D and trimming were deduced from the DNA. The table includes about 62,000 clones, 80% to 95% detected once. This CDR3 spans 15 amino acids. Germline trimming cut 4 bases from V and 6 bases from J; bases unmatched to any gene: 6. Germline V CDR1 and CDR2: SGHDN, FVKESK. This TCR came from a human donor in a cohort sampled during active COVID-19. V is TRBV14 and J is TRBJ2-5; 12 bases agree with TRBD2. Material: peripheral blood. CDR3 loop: CASSRQTSGRKTQYF. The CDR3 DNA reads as TGTGCCAGCAGCCGCCAGACTAGCGGGAGAAAGACCCAGTACTTC.